This TCR beta chain was sequenced during a study of cytomegalovirus exposure and HLA in healthy donors. Study-wide results and limits: The investigators catalogued 150 to 200 TCR beta chains as cytomegalovirus-associated.

Points on this clone: Its specificity is not known.

From germline, CDR1 is MNHEY and CDR2 SVGAGI. Losses at the gene ends were 5 bases for V and 7 bases for J; bases not matched to a gene: 3. The CDR3 has 13 residues. The primer mix had 60 Vbeta and 13 Jbeta primers. Method: immunoSEQ multiplex PCR; TCRdb's copy keeps in-frame clones and lacks some. The table has 150,000 to 200,000 clones, approximately 73% seen once. Material for sequencing was PBMCs. This chain links TRBV6-5 with TRBJ2-1, with TRBD1 matching over 9 bases. The source of this sequence is a woman younger than 35 in good health and CMV-seropositive. CDR3 nucleotides: TGTGCCAGCAGTGGGGACAGGGATAATGAGCAGTTCTTC. Residues: CASSGDRDNEQFF.